This T cell receptor (beta chain) was identified in a study of shared clonotypes between healthy human individuals. Across the study: Each donor had three CD4 naive, three CD4 memory, two CD8 naive and one CD8 memory plate.

The CDR3 loop spans 15 amino acids. V was cut by 0 bases and J by 5 bases, with 13 bases left in between. Germline values: CDR1 MNHNY, CDR2 SVGAGI (reference sequence). Profiled with immunoSEQ multiplex PCR; TCRdb holds only in-frame clones, not every one. Of 650,000 to 750,000 clones listed, about two thirds are singletons. The TCR comes from a woman aged 30 to 39 in good health. The chain couples TRBV6-6 to TRBJ1-1; D unresolved. What was sequenced was memory CD4+ T cells sorted from blood. Subset described: CD45RA-negative fraction. In nucleotides, the CDR3 is TGTGCCAGCAGTTACTCGACGGACGGGATTACTGAAGCTTTCTTT. It translates to CASSYSTDGITEAFF.